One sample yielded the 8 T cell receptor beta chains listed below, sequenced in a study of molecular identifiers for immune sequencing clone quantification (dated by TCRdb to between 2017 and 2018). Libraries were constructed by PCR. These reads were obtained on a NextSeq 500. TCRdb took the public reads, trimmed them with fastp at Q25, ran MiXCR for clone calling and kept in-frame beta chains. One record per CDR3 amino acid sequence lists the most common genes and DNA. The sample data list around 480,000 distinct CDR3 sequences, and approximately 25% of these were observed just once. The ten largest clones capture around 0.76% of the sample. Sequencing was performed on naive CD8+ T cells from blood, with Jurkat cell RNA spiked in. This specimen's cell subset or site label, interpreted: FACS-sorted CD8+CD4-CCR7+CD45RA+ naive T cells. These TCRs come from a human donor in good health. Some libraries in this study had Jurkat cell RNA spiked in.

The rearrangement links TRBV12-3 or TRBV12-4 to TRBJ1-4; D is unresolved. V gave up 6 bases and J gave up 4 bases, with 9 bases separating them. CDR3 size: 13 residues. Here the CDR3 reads CASSGEVNEKLFF. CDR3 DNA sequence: TGTGCCAGCAGCGGCGAAGTTAATGAAAAACTGTTTTTT.

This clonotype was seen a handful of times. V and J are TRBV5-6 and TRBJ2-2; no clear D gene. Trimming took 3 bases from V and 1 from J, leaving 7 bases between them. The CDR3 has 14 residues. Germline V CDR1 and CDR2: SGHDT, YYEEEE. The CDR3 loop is CASSSKMNTGELFF. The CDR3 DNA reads TGTGCCAGCAGCTCAAAGATGAACACCGGGGAGCTGTTTTTT. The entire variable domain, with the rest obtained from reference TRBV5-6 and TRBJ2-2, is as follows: DAGVTQSPTHLIKTRGQQVTLRCSPKSGHDTVSWYQQALGQGPQFIFQYYEEEERQRGNFPDRFSGHQFPNYSSELNVNALLLGDSALYLCASSSKMNTGELFFGEGSRLTVL.

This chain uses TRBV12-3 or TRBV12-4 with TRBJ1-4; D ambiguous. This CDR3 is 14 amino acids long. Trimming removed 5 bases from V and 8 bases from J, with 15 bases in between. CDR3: CASSNGLRKEKLFF. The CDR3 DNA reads TGTGCCAGCAGTAATGGACTGCGTAAGGAAAAACTGTTTTTT.

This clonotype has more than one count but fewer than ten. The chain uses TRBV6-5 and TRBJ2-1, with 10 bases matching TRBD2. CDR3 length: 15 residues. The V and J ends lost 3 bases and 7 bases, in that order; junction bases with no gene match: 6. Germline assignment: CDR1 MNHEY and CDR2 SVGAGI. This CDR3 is CASSYLAGVGNEQFF. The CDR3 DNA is TGTGCCAGCAGTTATCTAGCGGGGGTCGGGAATGAGCAGTTCTTC.

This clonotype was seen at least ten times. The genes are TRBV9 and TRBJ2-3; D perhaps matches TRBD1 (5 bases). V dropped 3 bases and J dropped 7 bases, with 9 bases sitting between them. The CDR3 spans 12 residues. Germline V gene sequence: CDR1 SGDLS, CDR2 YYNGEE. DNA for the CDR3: TGTGCCAGCAGCGGGGGCGGCAATACGCAGTATTTT. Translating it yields CASSGGGNTQYF.

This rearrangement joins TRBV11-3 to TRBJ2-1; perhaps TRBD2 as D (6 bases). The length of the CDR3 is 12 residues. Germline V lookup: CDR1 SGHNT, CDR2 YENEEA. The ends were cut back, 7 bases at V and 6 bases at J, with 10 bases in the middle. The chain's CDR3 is CASTGVSNEQFF. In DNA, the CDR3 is TGTGCCAGCACGGGAGTAAGCAATGAGCAGTTCTTC.

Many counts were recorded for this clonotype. CDR3: CASSHPGLSYEQYF. CDR3 nucleotide sequence: TGTGCCAGCAGCCATCCGGGACTTTCCTACGAGCAGTACTTC. This sequence joins TRBV7-2 and TRBJ2-7; maybe TRBD2 (6 bases). Deletions cut 5 bases from V and 1 base from J, with 12 bases between. The germline V gene has CDR1 SGHTA and CDR2 FQGNSA. CDR3 length: 14 residues.

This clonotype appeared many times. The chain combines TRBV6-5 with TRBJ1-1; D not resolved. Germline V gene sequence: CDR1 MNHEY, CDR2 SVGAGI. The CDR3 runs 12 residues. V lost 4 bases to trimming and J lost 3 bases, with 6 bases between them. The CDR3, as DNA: TGTGCCAGCAGTTCCTGGGACACTGAAGCTTTCTTT. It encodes CASSSWDTEAFF.